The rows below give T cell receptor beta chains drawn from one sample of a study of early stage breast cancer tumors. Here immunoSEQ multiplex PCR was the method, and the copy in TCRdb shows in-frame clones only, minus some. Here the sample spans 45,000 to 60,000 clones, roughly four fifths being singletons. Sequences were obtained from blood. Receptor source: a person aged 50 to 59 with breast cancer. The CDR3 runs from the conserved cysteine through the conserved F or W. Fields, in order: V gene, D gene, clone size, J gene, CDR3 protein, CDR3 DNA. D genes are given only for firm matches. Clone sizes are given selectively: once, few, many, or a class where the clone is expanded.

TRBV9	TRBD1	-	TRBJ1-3	CASSATGAGNTIYF	TGTGCCAGCAGCGCAACAGGGGCAGGAAACACCATATATTTT
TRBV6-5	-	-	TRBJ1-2	CASSYSVDYGYTF	TGTGCCAGCAGTTACTCTGTGGACTATGGCTACACCTTC
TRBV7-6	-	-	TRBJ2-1	CASSLELGLYNEQFF	TGTGCCAGCAGCTTAGAATTGGGACTTTACAATGAGCAGTTCTTC
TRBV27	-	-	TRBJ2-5	CASSLVGTPYQETQYF	TGTGCCAGCAGTTTAGTTGGCACCCCGTACCAAGAGACCCAGTACTTC
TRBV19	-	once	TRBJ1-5	CASSWAWYSNQPQHF	TGTGCCAGTAGCTGGGCATGGTATAGCAATCAGCCCCAGCATTTT
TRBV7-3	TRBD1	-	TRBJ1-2	CASSLTRDRGVGYTF	TGTGCCAGCAGCTTAACGAGGGACAGGGGGGTTGGCTACACCTTC
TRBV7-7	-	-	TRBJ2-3	CASSLGGVRDTQYF	TGTGCTAGCAGCTTAGGGGGAGTAAGAGATACGCAGTATTTT
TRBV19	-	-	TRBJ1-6	CASSILGSPLHF	TGTGCCAGTAGTATCTTGGGTTCACCCCTCCACTTT
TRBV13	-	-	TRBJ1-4	CASSSRGSTNEKLFF	TGTGCCAGCAGCTCGAGGGGTTCCACTAATGAAAAACTGTTTTTT
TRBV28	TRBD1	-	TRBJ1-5	CASSPGQGANQPQHF	TGTGCCAGCAGTCCGGGACAGGGGGCTAATCAGCCCCAGCATTTT
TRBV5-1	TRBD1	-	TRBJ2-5	CASSLVGQGAETQYF	TGCGCCAGCAGCTTGGTGGGACAGGGGGCGGAGACCCAGTACTTC
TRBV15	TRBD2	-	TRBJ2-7	CATSSTSGRLYEQYF	TGTGCCACCAGCAGCACTAGCGGGCGCCTCTACGAGCAGTACTTC
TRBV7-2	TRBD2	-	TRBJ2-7	CASSLGAGGSYEQYF	TGTGCCAGCAGCTTAGGAGCGGGAGGGTCCTACGAGCAGTACTTC
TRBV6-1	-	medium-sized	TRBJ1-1	CASSDRQPLNTEAFF	TGTGCCAGCAGTGACCGGCAGCCCCTAAACACTGAAGCTTTCTTT
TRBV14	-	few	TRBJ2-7	CASSQWQGNYEQYF	TGTGCCAGCAGCCAATGGCAGGGGAACTACGAGCAGTACTTC
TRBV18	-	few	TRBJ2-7	CASSPAPGITDEQYF	TGTGCCAGCTCCCCAGCCCCAGGAATCACCGACGAGCAGTACTTC
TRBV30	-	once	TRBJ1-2	CLGWGRENYGYTF	TGTCTAGGTTGGGGCCGAGAGAACTATGGCTACACCTTC
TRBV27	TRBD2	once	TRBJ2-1	CASTPLGLAGLNEQFF	TGTGCCAGCACCCCGCTTGGGCTAGCGGGCCTCAATGAGCAGTTCTTC
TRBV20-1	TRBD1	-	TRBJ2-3	CSAGPGGTQYF	TGCAGTGCTGGGCCAGGGGGTACGCAGTATTTT
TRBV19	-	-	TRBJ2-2	CASSIMAANTGELFF	TGTGCCAGTAGTATTATGGCCGCTAACACCGGGGAGCTGTTTTTT
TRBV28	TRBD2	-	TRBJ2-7	CASSLLAGGPYEQYF	TGTGCCAGCAGTTTGCTAGCGGGGGGTCCCTACGAGCAGTACTTC
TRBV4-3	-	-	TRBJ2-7	CASSQATGWAYEQYF	TGCGCCAGCAGCCAAGCCACGGGTTGGGCCTACGAGCAGTACTTC
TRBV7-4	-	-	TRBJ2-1	CASSLGEVNEQFF	TGTGCCAGCAGCTTAGGGGAGGTCAATGAGCAGTTCTTC
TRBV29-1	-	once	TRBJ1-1	CSVSGGLTGEAFF	TGCAGCGTTAGCGGGGGGTTAACCGGAGAGGCTTTCTTT
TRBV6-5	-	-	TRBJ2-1	CASSNWGRNEQFF	TGTGCCAGCAGCAACTGGGGCCGCAATGAGCAGTTCTTC
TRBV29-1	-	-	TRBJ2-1	CSVVWLGNSYNEQFF	TGCAGCGTTGTTTGGTTGGGAAACTCCTACAATGAGCAGTTCTTC
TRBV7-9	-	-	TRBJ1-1	CASSGGSGEGTEAFF	TGTGCCAGCAGTGGGGGGTCAGGGGAAGGCACTGAAGCTTTCTTT
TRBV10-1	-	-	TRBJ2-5	CASSEAGNQETQYF	TGCGCCAGCAGCGAGGCGGGGAACCAAGAGACCCAGTACTTC
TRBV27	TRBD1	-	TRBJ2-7	CASSSSGTGGYEQYF	TGTGCCAGCAGTTCAAGCGGGACAGGGGGCTACGAGCAGTACTTC
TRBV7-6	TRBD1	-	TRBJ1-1	CASSGTGMNTEAFF	TGTGCCAGCAGCGGGACAGGGATGAACACTGAAGCTTTCTTT
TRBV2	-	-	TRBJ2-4	CASSLWTNKNIQYF	TGTGCCAGCAGTCTCTGGACTAATAAAAACATTCAGTACTTC
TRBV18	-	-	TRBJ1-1	CASSPGGAEAFF	TGTGCCAGCTCACCCGGGGGTGCTGAAGCTTTCTTT
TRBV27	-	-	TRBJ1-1	CASSQRRGTEAFF	TGTGCCAGCAGTCAACGGAGGGGCACTGAAGCTTTCTTT
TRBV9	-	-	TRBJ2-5	CASSVAQGLGETQYF	TGTGCCAGCAGCGTAGCTCAAGGACTCGGGGAGACCCAGTACTTC
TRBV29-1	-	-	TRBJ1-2	CSGWGRDYGYTF	TGCAGCGGGTGGGGGAGGGACTATGGCTACACCTTC